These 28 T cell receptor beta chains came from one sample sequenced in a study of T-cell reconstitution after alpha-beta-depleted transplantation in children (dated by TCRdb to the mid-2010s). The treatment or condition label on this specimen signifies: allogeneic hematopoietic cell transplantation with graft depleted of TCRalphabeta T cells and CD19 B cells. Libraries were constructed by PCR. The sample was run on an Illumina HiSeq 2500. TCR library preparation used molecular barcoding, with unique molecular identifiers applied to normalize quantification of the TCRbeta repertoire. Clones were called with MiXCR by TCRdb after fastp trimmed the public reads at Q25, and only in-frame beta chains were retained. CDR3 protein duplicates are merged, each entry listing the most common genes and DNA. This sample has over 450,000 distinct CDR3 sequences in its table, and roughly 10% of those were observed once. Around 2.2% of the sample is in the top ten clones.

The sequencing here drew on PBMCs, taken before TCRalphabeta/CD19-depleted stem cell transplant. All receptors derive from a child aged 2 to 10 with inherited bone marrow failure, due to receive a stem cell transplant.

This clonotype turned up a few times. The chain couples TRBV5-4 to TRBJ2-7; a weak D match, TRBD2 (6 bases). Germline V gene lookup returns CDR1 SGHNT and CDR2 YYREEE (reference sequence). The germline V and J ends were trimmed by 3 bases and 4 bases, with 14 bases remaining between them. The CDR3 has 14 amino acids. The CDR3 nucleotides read TGTGCCAGCAGCTGGGACTCGAACCTGTACGAGCAGTACTTC. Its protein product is CASSWDSNLYEQYF.

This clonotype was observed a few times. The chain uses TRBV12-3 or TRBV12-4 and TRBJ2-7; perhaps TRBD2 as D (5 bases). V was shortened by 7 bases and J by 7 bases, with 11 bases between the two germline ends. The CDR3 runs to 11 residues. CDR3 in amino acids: CASKIGSEQYF. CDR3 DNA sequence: TGTGCCAGCAAAATAGGGAGTGAGCAGTACTTC.

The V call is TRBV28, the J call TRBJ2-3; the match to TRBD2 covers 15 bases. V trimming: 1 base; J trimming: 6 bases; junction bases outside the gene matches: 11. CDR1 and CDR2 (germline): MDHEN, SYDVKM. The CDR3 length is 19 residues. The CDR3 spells CASSLLTVGLAGGKDTQYF. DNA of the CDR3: TGTGCCAGCAGTTTATTAACCGTGGGACTAGCGGGAGGAAAGGATACGCAGTATTTT.

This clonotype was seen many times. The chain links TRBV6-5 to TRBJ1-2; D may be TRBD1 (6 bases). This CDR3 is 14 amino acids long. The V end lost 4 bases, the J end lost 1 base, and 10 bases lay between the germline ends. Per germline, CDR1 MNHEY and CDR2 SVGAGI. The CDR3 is CASSFTGFNYGYTF. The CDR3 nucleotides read TGTGCCAGCAGTTTTACAGGGTTTAACTATGGCTACACCTTC.

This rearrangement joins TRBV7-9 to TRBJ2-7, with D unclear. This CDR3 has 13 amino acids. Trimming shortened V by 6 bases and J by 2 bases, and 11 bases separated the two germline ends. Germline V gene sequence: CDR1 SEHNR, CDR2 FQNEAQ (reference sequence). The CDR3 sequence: CASRTALTYEQYF. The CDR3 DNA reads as TGTGCCAGCAGAACCGCCTTGACCTACGAGCAGTACTTC.

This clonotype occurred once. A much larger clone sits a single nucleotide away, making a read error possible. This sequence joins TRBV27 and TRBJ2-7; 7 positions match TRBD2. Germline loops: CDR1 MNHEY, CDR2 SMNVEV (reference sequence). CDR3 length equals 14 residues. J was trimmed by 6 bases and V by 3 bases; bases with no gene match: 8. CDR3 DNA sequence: TGTGCCAGCAGTTTCAGCGGGACGGCGGGCGAGCAGTACTTC. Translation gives CASSFSGTAGEQYF.

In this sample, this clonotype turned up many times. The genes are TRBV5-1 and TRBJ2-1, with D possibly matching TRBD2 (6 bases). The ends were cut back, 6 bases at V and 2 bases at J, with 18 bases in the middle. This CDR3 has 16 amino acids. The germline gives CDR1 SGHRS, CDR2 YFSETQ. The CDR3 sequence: CASTYSGTRTYNEQFF. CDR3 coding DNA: TGCGCCAGCACCTATTCCGGGACTCGAACCTACAATGAGCAGTTCTTC.

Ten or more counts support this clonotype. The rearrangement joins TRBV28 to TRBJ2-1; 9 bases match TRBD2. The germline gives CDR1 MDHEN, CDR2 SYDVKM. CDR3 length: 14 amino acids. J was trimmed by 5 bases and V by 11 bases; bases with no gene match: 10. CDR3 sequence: CAGKIAGEHNEQFF. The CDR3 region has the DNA TGTGCCGGAAAAATAGCGGGAGAGCACAATGAGCAGTTCTTC.

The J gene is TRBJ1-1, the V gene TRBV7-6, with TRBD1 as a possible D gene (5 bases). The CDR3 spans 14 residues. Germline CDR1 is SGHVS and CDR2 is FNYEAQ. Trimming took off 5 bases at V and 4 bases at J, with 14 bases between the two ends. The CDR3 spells CASSQGTLGTEAFF. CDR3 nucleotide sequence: TGTGCCAGCAGCCAAGGGACCTTGGGCACTGAAGCTTTCTTT.

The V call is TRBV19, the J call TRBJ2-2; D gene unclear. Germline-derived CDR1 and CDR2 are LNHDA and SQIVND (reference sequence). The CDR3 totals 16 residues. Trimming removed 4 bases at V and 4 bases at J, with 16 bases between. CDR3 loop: CASSKVRPRGTGELFF. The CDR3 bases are TGTGCCAGTAGTAAAGTGAGACCCCGTGGCACCGGGGAGCTGTTTTTT.

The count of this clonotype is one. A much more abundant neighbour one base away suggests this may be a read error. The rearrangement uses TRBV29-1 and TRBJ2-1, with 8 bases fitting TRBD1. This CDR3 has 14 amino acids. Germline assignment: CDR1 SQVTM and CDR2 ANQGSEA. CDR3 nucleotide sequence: TGCAGCGTCGACAGGGGCCCGGCGTCCCATGACCAGTTCTTC. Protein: CSVDRGPASHDQFF.

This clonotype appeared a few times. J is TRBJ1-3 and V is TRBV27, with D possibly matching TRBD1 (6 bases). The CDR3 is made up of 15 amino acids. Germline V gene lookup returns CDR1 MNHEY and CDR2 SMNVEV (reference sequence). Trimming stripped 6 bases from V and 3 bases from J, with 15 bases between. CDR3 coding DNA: TGTGCCAGCAGCGTTACAGGGAACGTTGGAAACACCATATATTTT. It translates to CASSVTGNVGNTIYF.

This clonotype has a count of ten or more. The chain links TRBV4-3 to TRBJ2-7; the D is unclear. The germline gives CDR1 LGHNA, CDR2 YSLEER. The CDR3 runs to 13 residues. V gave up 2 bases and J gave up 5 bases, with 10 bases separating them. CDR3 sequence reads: CASSQRPANEQYF. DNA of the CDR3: TGCGCCAGCAGCCAAAGGCCCGCGAACGAGCAGTACTTC.

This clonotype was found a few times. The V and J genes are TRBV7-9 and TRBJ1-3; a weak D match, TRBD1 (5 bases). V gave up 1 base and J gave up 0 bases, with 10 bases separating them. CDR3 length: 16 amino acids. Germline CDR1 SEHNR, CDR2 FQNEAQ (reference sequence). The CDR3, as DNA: TGTGCCAGCAGCTTAGTGGCCGGGGGCTCTGGAAACACCATATATTTT. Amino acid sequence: CASSLVAGGSGNTIYF.

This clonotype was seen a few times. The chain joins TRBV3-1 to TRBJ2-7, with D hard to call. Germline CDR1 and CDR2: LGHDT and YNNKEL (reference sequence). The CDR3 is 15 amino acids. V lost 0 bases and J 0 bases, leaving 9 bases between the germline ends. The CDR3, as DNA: TGTGCCAGCAGCCAAGATCTCCAAAGCTCCTACGAGCAGTACTTC. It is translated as CASSQDLQSSYEQYF.

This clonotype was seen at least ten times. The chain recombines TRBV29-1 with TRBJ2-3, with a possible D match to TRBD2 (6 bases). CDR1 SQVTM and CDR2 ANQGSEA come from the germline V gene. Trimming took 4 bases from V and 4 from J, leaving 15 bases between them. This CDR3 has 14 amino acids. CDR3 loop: CSVVGGDLADTQYF. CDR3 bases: TGCAGCGTTGTGGGCGGGGATCTGGCAGATACGCAGTATTTT.

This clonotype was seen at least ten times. CDR3 loop: CASSRDSYSDTQYF. CDR3 nucleotides: TGTGCCAGCAGCCGCGACTCCTACTCAGATACGCAGTATTTT. The gene calls are TRBV7-9 and TRBJ2-3; D remains unclear. From germline, CDR1 is SEHNR and CDR2 FQNEAQ (reference sequence). This CDR3 has 14 amino acids. Trimming took 5 bases from V and 4 from J, leaving 13 bases between them.

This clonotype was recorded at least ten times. CDR3 bases: TGTGCCAGCAGCCCTGGGGTGGGACAGGGTTTTTACGAGCAGTACTTC. Translating gives CASSPGVGQGFYEQYF. The V call is TRBV7-8, the J call TRBJ2-7, with TRBD1 identical over 9 bases. CDR3 length: 16 amino acids. The germline gives CDR1 SGHVS, CDR2 FQNEAQ. V shed 5 bases and J 4 bases; nucleotides not matched to a gene: 12.

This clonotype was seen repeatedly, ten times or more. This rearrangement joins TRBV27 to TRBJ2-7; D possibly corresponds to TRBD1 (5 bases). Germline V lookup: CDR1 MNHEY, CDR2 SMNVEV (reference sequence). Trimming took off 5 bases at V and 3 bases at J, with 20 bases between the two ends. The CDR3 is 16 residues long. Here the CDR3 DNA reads TGTGCCAGCAGTCCCTCGGCAGGGTCCCGAATCTACGAGCAGTACTTC. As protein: CASSPSAGSRIYEQYF.

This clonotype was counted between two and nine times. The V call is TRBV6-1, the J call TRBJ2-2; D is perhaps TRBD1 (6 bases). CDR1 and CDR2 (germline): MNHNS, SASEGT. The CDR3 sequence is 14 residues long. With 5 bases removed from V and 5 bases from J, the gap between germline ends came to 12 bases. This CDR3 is CASSPNRVTGELFF. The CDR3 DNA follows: TGTGCCAGCAGTCCAAACAGGGTTACCGGGGAGCTGTTTTTT.

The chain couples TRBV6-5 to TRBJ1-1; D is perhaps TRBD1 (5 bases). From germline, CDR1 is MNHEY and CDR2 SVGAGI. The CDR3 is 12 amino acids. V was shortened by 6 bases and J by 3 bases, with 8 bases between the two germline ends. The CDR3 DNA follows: TGTGCCAGCAGGTGGGGCCACACTGAAGCTTTCTTT. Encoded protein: CASRWGHTEAFF.

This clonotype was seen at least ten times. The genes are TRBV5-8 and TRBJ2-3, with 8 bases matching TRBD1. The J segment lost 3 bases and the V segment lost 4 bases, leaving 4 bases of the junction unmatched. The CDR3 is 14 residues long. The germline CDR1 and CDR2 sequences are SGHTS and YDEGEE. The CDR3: CASSVGQGTDTQYF. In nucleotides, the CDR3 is TGTGCCAGCAGCGTAGGACAGGGAACAGATACGCAGTATTTT.

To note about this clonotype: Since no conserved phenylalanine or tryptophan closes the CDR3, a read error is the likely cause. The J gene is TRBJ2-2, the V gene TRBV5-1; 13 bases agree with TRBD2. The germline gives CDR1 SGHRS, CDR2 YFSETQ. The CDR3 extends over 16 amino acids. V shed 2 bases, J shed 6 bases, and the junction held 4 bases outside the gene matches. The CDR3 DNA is TGCGCCAGCAGCTTCGGACTAGCGGGAGAGGCCGGGGAGCTGTTTTCT. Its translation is CASSFGLAGEAGELFS.

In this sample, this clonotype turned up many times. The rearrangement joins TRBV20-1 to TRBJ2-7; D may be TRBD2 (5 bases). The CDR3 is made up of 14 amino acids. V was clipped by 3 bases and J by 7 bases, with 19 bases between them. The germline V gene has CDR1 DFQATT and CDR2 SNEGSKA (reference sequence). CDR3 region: CSARVAGDILEQYF. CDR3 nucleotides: TGCAGTGCTAGGGTGGCGGGCGATATTTTAGAGCAGTACTTC.

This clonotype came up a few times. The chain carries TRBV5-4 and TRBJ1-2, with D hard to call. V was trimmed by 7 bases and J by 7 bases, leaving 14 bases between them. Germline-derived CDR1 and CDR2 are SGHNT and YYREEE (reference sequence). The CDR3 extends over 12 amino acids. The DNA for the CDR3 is TGTGCCAGCGGCGAGGGAATCGTTGGCTACACCTTC. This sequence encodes CASGEGIVGYTF.

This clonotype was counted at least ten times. DNA of the CDR3: TGTGCCAGCAGCCGGATAGCGGGGGGGAATGAGCAGTTCTTC. Translation: CASSRIAGGNEQFF. The chain combines TRBV11-2 with TRBJ2-1; 11 bases align to TRBD2. Germline lookup yields CDR1 SGHAT and CDR2 FQNNGV. V lost 5 bases to trimming and J lost 7 bases; unmatched junction nucleotides: 4. The length of the CDR3 is 14 residues.

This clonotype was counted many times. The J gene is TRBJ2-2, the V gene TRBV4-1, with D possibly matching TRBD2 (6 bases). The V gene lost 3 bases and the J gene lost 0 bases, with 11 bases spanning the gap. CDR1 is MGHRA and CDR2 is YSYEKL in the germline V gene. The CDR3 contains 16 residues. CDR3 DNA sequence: TGCGCCAGCAGCCAGCGGGACCAAGCGAACACCGGGGAGCTGTTTTTT. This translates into CASSQRDQANTGELFF.

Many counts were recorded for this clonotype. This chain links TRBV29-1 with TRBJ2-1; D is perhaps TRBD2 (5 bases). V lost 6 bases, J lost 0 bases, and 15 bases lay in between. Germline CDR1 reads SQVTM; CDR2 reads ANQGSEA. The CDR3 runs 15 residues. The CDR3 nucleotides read TGCAGCGTCGCCGCAGCGGAAGACTCCTACAATGAGCAGTTCTTC. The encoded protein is CSVAAAEDSYNEQFF.